A single sample is the source of the 32 T cell receptor beta chains below, sequenced in a study of blood T cell repertoires in COVID-19. Generated by immunoSEQ multiplex PCR, the TCRdb table keeps only in-frame clones and is missing some. Among roughly 220,000 clones listed, 84% were seen once. The sample consisted of peripheral blood. The receptors come from a woman aged 60 to 75 who had recovered from COVID-19.

This chain connects TRBV7-9 to TRBJ1-2; tentatively, D is TRBD1 (5 bases). V gave up 6 bases and J gave up 5 bases, with 10 bases separating them. This CDR3 is built from 12 residues. CDR1 is SEHNR, CDR2 FQNEAQ, per germline (reference sequence). CDR3 in amino acids: CASRTDLYGYTF. The CDR3 DNA reads as TGTGCCAGCAGGACAGACCTTTATGGCTACACCTTC.

The V gene is TRBV10-3, the J gene TRBJ1-1; 7 bases align to TRBD1. This CDR3 region has 13 residues. In germline, CDR1 is ENHRY, CDR2 SYGVKD. Trimming removed 6 bases from V and 7 bases from J; junction bases left unmatched: 8. CDR3 sequence reads: CAIRETGLGEAFF. The DNA of the CDR3 is TGTGCCATCAGAGAGACAGGGCTGGGTGAAGCTTTCTTT.

This clone was found a few times. The J gene is TRBJ2-3, the V gene TRBV7-2; a possible D gene is TRBD2 (7 bases). CDR3 length: 17 residues. V lost 7 bases to trimming and J lost 2 bases, with 22 bases between them. Per germline, CDR1 SGHTA and CDR2 FQGNSA. CDR3 region: CASIPISGAGDTDTQYF. In DNA, the CDR3 is TGTGCCAGCATCCCAATTTCGGGGGCGGGGGACACAGATACGCAGTATTTT.

The genes are TRBV11-2 and TRBJ1-2, with D possibly being TRBD1 (6 bases). V was trimmed by 6 bases and J by 6 bases, leaving 11 bases between them. The V gene's germline CDR1 is SGHAT and CDR2 FQNNGV. The length of the CDR3 is 12 residues. This chain's CDR3 is CASRFSGDGYTF. For the CDR3, the DNA is TGTGCCAGCAGATTCTCAGGGGATGGCTACACCTTC.

The genes are TRBV6-5 and TRBJ1-2; the match to TRBD1 covers 10 bases. The CDR3 has 14 amino acids. Per the germline V gene, CDR1 is MNHEY and CDR2 is SVGAGI. The junction had 5 bases not matched to a gene; V was cut back by 9 bases and J by 1 base. The CDR3 sequence: CASAGQGFNYGYTF. The CDR3 DNA reads TGTGCCAGTGCGGGACAGGGGTTTAACTATGGCTACACCTTC.

This clone was observed a handful of times. The CDR3 region is CASSFPNSPLHF. CDR3 nucleotides: TGTGCCAGCAGCTTTCCTAACTCACCCCTCCACTTT. The chain carries TRBV7-9 and TRBJ1-6; D call uncertain. V gave up 3 bases and J gave up 10 bases, with 7 bases separating them. Germline loops: CDR1 SEHNR, CDR2 FQNEAQ (reference sequence). The CDR3 is 12 residues long. Full variable domain (outside the CDR3, taken from reference TRBV7-9 and TRBJ1-6): DTGVSQNPRHKITKRGQNVTFRCDPISEHNRLYWYRQTLGQGPEFLTYFQNEAQLEKSRLLSDRFSAERPKGSFSTLEIQRTEQGDSAMYLCASSFPNSPLHFGNGTRLTVT.

The chain couples TRBV5-8 to TRBJ1-2, with no clear D. Germline V gives CDR1 SGHTS, CDR2 YDEGEE. The CDR3 has 15 residues. V shed 0 bases and J shed 0 bases, with 9 bases lying between them. The CDR3 region has the DNA TGTGCCAGCAGCTTGGAAAGCCCGGCTAACTATGGCTACACCTTC. As protein: CASSLESPANYGYTF.

J is TRBJ1-2 and V is TRBV7-9, with 7 nucleotides matching TRBD1. The trim removed 4 bases at V and 2 bases at J, leaving 13 bases unmatched. CDR1 and CDR2 from the germline V gene are SEHNR and FQNEAQ (reference sequence). The CDR3 consists of 17 residues. CDR3 sequence: CASSSILQGLSNYGYTF. The CDR3 DNA sequence: TGTGCCAGCAGCTCAATCCTACAGGGGTTGTCGAACTATGGCTACACCTTC.

The chain carries TRBV5-1 and TRBJ1-1, with D perhaps TRBD1 (6 bases). Trimming pared 1 base from V and 1 base from J, leaving 17 bases between. The CDR3 is 17 residues long. Germline CDR1 is SGHRS and CDR2 is YFSETQ. The CDR3 DNA sequence: TGCGCCAGCAGCTTGTCGGGGACATCGGACGGGAACACTGAAGCTTTCTTT. Amino acid sequence: CASSLSGTSDGNTEAFF.

The chain joins TRBV2 to TRBJ1-4; 7 positions match TRBD1. The germline V gene has CDR1 SNHLY and CDR2 FYNNEI. The CDR3 runs 14 residues. Losses at the gene ends were 8 bases for V and 8 bases for J; bases not matched to a gene: 11. In DNA, the CDR3 is TGTGCCAGCCGCAGGGACAGCGGGAGAGAAAAACTGTTTTTT. Encoded protein: CASRRDSGREKLFF. The full variable domain, completed using reference TRBV2 and TRBJ1-4, is EPEVTQTPSHQVTQMGQEVILRCVPISNHLYFYWYRQILGQKVEFLVSFYNNEISEKSEIFDDQFSVERPDGSNFTLKIRSTKLEDSAMYFCASRRDSGREKLFFGSGTQLSVL.

The chain employs TRBV10-3 and TRBJ2-1; TRBD2 is a possible D gene (6 bases). Germline-derived CDR1 and CDR2 are ENHRY and SYGVKD. The CDR3 extends over 14 amino acids. Deletions cut 0 bases from V and 9 bases from J, with 12 bases between. The CDR3 nucleotides are TGTGCCATCAGTGAGTCGAACGGGAGTGGTGAGCAGTTCTTC. It is translated as CAISESNGSGEQFF.

This chain connects TRBV11-3 to TRBJ1-1, with 8 bases lining up with TRBD1. The ends lost 5 bases at V and 0 bases at J; junction bases unmatched: 8. CDR3 size: 16 residues. Germline CDR1 and CDR2: SGHNT and YENEEA. CDR3 region: CASSPGGTGMNTEAFF. CDR3 DNA: TGTGCCAGCAGCCCAGGGGGGACAGGCATGAACACTGAAGCTTTCTTT.

This clone was seen only once. The gene calls are TRBV27 and TRBJ1-1; D unclear. This CDR3 is 16 amino acids long. The V end was cut by 6 bases, the J end by 0 bases, with 17 bases between. Germline V gives CDR1 MNHEY, CDR2 SMNVEV (reference sequence). The CDR3 region is CASRGVRQGMNTEAFF. CDR3 DNA: TGTGCCAGCAGGGGAGTAAGACAAGGGATGAACACTGAAGCTTTCTTT.

This clone was seen ten or more times. The chain couples TRBV2 to TRBJ1-1, with TRBD1 as a possible D gene (5 bases). The CDR3 length is 16 residues. V was clipped by 5 bases and J by 0 bases, with 16 bases between them. CDR1 is SNHLY, CDR2 FYNNEI, per germline. The CDR3 is CASSTRATSMNTEAFF. The CDR3, as DNA: TGTGCCAGCAGTACCAGGGCCACATCCATGAACACTGAAGCTTTCTTT.

This clone was seen more than once but under ten times. This rearrangement joins TRBV5-1 to TRBJ2-2, with TRBD2 as a possible D gene (6 bases). Germline-derived CDR1 and CDR2 are SGHRS and YFSETQ. The CDR3 spans 15 residues. V was clipped by 4 bases and J by 5 bases, with 15 bases between them. The DNA for the CDR3 is TGCGCCAGCAGCCTTGAGAGGGCGGGAACCGGGGAGCTGTTTTTT. Translating it yields CASSLERAGTGELFF.

This clone was counted once. The genes are TRBV4-1 and TRBJ2-3, with 14 nucleotides matching TRBD2. Per germline, CDR1 MGHRA and CDR2 YSYEKL. The CDR3 consists of 19 residues. Losses at the gene ends were 0 bases for V and 5 bases for J; bases not matched to a gene: 10. The CDR3 reads CASSQEIKRLAGGEDTQYF. The CDR3 DNA reads TGCGCCAGCAGCCAAGAAATAAAGCGACTAGCGGGGGGGGAAGATACGCAGTATTTT.

This clone was seen a few times. This sequence joins TRBV19 and TRBJ2-7, with a tentative D call TRBD1 (7 bases). The CDR3 spans 16 residues. Germline V CDR1 and CDR2: LNHDA, SQIVND (reference sequence). The V and J ends lost 9 bases and 0 bases respectively, with 21 bases between them. The DNA for the CDR3 is TGTGCCAGCCAGTTTTCCGCAGGGGGGAGCTCCTACGAGCAGTACTTC. It specifies CASQFSAGGSSYEQYF.

The rearrangement joins TRBV10-2 to TRBJ1-1; D gene ambiguous. Trimming shortened V by 0 bases and J by 2 bases, and 4 bases separated the two germline ends. This CDR3 spans 13 amino acids. Germline-derived CDR1 and CDR2 are WSHSY and SAAADI. The CDR3 DNA is TGCGCCAGCAGTGAGTCCCTTAACACTGAAGCTTTCTTT. Translation gives CASSESLNTEAFF.

This clone was recorded many times. V gene TRBV7-8 combines with J gene TRBJ2-3; 15 bases align to TRBD2. Trimming at V came to 0 bases and at J to 4 bases, leaving 5 bases not matched to a gene. Germline CDR1 SGHVS, CDR2 FQNEAQ. The CDR3 spans 18 residues. Here the CDR3 reads CASSLALGLAGGADTQYF. DNA for the CDR3: TGTGCCAGCAGCTTAGCTCTAGGACTAGCGGGGGGGGCAGATACGCAGTATTTT.

On this clone itself: This specimen includes other DNA sequences encoding the same CDR3. The chain recombines TRBV9 with TRBJ2-3; D is uncertain. The CDR3 consists of 13 residues. Germline-derived CDR1 and CDR2 are SGDLS and YYNGEE. The V end lost 4 bases, the J end lost 0 bases, and 6 bases lay between the germline ends. In DNA, the CDR3 is TGTGCCAGCAGCCCCCCTAGCACAGATACGCAGTATTTT. As protein: CASSPPSTDTQYF.

This chain joins TRBV7-8 and TRBJ2-1; a possible D gene is TRBD1 (5 bases). This CDR3 spans 15 amino acids. Trimming cost V 1 base and J 8 bases, with 15 bases left between them. Per the germline V gene, CDR1 is SGHVS and CDR2 is FQNEAQ. The CDR3 is CASSLGRQGNDEQFF. DNA for the CDR3: TGTGCCAGCAGCTTAGGGCGTCAGGGTAACGATGAGCAGTTCTTC.

This clone was observed a few times. This chain connects TRBV5-6 to TRBJ2-5; no firm D call. Trimming cost V 4 bases and J 5 bases, with 15 bases left between them. The CDR3 is made up of 14 amino acids. CDR1 and CDR2 from the germline V gene are SGHDT and YYEEEE. The CDR3 here is CASSSSNLMETQYF. CDR3 sequence (DNA): TGTGCCAGCAGCAGCTCAAATCTCATGGAGACCCAGTACTTC.

In its sample, this clone was seen once. The chain carries TRBV6-6 and TRBJ1-1; maybe TRBD1 (6 bases). The CDR3 spans 15 residues. V lost 4 bases to trimming and J lost 4 bases, with 16 bases between them. Germline CDR1 reads MNHNY; CDR2 reads SVGAGI (reference sequence). DNA for the CDR3: TGTGCCAGCAGTTTACAGGGTCCCCCGTCCACTGAAGCTTTCTTT. Encoded protein: CASSLQGPPSTEAFF.

The chain joins TRBV6-1 to TRBJ2-3, with 10 bases fitting TRBD2. Trimming at V came to 7 bases and at J to 5 bases, leaving 15 bases not matched to a gene. CDR3 length equals 17 residues. CDR1 is MNHNS and CDR2 is SASEGT in the germline V gene. The CDR3 DNA follows: TGTGCCAGCACTGAGTTAAGCGGGGGGGTACCACTAGATACGCAGTATTTT. Translated, it gives CASTELSGGVPLDTQYF.

The rearrangement joins TRBV6-4 to TRBJ1-2; 7 nucleotides line up with TRBD1. This CDR3 is built from 15 residues. Unmatched junction bases numbered 11, after V lost 3 bases and J lost 7 bases. Germline assignment: CDR1 MRHNA and CDR2 SNTAGT. This CDR3 reads CASSDGWGQRAGYTF. The CDR3 nucleotides read TGTGCCAGCAGTGATGGTTGGGGACAGCGTGCTGGCTACACCTTC.

The chain uses TRBV13 and TRBJ1-5; TRBD1 matches at 11 bases. V trimming: 5 bases; J trimming: 3 bases; junction bases outside the gene matches: 12. The CDR3 covers 18 residues. Germline CDR1 reads PRHDT; CDR2 reads FYEKMQ (reference sequence). CDR3 nucleotides: TGTGCCAGCAGCAAAGCAGGACAGGGGGCGGGGAACAATCAGCCCCAGCATTTT. Translation: CASSKAGQGAGNNQPQHF.

Many counts were recorded for this clone. This CDR3 is CASSPRGGGPANEKLFF. CDR3 DNA: TGTGCCAGCTCACCACGAGGGGGAGGGCCCGCGAATGAAAAACTGTTTTTT. This sequence joins TRBV18 and TRBJ1-4, with TRBD1 as a possible D gene (6 bases). Between the trimmed V and J ends, which lost 1 base and 5 bases, there was a span of 17 bases. Germline lookup yields CDR1 KGHSH and CDR2 LQKENI. The CDR3 sequence is 17 residues long.

The chain couples TRBV2 to TRBJ2-3; D perhaps matches TRBD2 (7 bases). The length of the CDR3 is 13 residues. V was pared by 7 bases and J by 1 base, with 9 bases between. Germline CDR1 SNHLY, CDR2 FYNNEI. CDR3 amino acids: CASKGGRTDTQYF. The CDR3 DNA follows: TGTGCCAGCAAGGGGGGGCGCACAGATACGCAGTATTTT.

The chain links TRBV29-1 to TRBJ2-4; D might be TRBD1 (7 bases). CDR3 length: 15 residues. Trimming removed 5 bases at V and 0 bases at J, with 14 bases between. Looked up from germline, CDR1 is SQVTM and CDR2 is ANQGSEA. This CDR3 is CSVLEGQLAKNIQYF. CDR3 in DNA: TGCAGCGTTCTGGAGGGACAGTTAGCCAAAAACATTCAGTACTTC.

The CDR3 spells CASSLGQGVDTEAFF. Here the CDR3 DNA reads TGTGCCAGTAGTCTGGGACAGGGGGTAGACACTGAAGCTTTCTTT. This sequence joins TRBV19 and TRBJ1-1; TRBD1 matches 11 bases. The CDR3 is 15 residues long. The ends lost 5 bases at V and 3 bases at J; junction bases unmatched: 5. Germline V gene lookup returns CDR1 LNHDA and CDR2 SQIVND (reference sequence).

V gene TRBV9 combines with J gene TRBJ2-1; 12 positions match TRBD2. Trimming cost V 4 bases and J 3 bases; bases outside gene matches: 5. The CDR3 length is 16 residues. Germline V CDR1 and CDR2: SGDLS, YYNGEE. The CDR3 loop reads CASSQGLAGSYNEQFF. The CDR3 bases are TGTGCCAGCAGCCAAGGACTAGCGGGGAGCTACAATGAGCAGTTCTTC.

The rearrangement joins TRBV4-1 to TRBJ1-2; no clear D gene. V dropped 5 bases and J dropped 2 bases, with 15 bases sitting between them. The CDR3 is 15 residues long. Per the germline V gene, CDR1 is MGHRA and CDR2 is YSYEKL. DNA for the CDR3: TGCGCCAGCAGCGCTCGCCGACAACGGAACTATGGCTACACCTTC. It is translated as CASSARRQRNYGYTF.